One sample yielded the 5 T cell receptor beta chains listed below, sequenced in a study of chemoradiotherapy in HPV16-positive cancers. Sequenced by immunoSEQ multiplex PCR; TCRdb stores in-frame clones only, minus some. There are approximately 13,000 clones in the sample; approximately 85% occur only once, and roughly 6.2% lies in the top ten. Here the sequenced sample was blood, taken from a patient who underwent chemoradiotherapy. Receptors originate from a human donor with HPV-associated anogenital cancer.

V gene TRBV5-6 combines with J gene TRBJ2-1; no reliable D call. Trimming left V 0 bases short and J 1 base short, with 8 bases between. Germline values: CDR1 SGHDT, CDR2 YYEEEE. CDR3 length: 15 residues. CDR3: CASSLGLGSYNEQFF. CDR3 sequence (DNA): TGTGCCAGCAGCTTGGGACTGGGGTCCTACAATGAGCAGTTCTTC.

Only a few counts were recorded for this clone. The chain employs TRBV2 and TRBJ1-6; D is perhaps TRBD1 (5 bases). Trimming cost V 2 bases and J 9 bases, with 14 bases left between them. The CDR3 has 15 residues. Germline CDR1 reads SNHLY; CDR2 reads FYNNEI. In DNA form, the CDR3 reads TGTGCCAGCAGTGAACAGGGTATAGGAGGTTCACCCCTCCACTTT. This sequence encodes CASSEQGIGGSPLHF.

The chain is built from TRBV27 and TRBJ1-5; D call uncertain. The V gene lost 6 bases and the J gene lost 6 bases, with 15 bases spanning the gap. The CDR3 spans 14 residues. Germline CDR1 MNHEY, CDR2 SMNVEV (reference sequence). CDR3 DNA sequence: TGTGCCAGCAGCGTAAGTCCGCATTCTCAGCCCCAGCATTTT. It codes for CASSVSPHSQPQHF.

The chain links TRBV5-1 to TRBJ2-2, with TRBD1 as a possible D gene (5 bases). Trimming left V 4 bases short and J 2 bases short, with 6 bases between. The germline V gene encodes CDR1 SGHRS and CDR2 YFSETQ. The CDR3 loop spans 13 amino acids. The CDR3 is CASSQGNTGELFF. In nucleotides, the CDR3 is TGCGCCAGCAGCCAGGGAAACACCGGGGAGCTGTTTTTT. Complete variable domain (other parts from reference TRBV5-1 and TRBJ2-2): KAGVTQTPRYLIKTRGQQVTLSCSPISGHRSVSWYQQTPGQGLQFLFEYFSETQRNKGNFPGRFSGRQFSNSRSEMNVSTLELGDSALYLCASSQGNTGELFFGEGSRLTVL.

This clone has a handful of counts. CDR3 nucleotide sequence: TGTGCCAGCAGGCCCGGACAGGGGCTCACCTTC. Translation: CASRPGQGLTF. This chain uses TRBV2 with TRBJ1-2; the match to TRBD1 covers 9 bases. Germline CDR1 is SNHLY and CDR2 is FYNNEI. The CDR3 totals 11 residues. The junction had 6 bases not matched to a gene; V was cut back by 6 bases and J by 13 bases.